The entry that follows covers one T cell receptor (beta chain) sequence. Its antigen is currently unknown. In TCRdb, the reads were re-called with MiXCR into one record per CDR3 protein. This table holds about a million distinct CDR3 sequences, under 40% found once. These data belong to a study of T cell repertoires in cytomegalovirus infection. Study-wide background: Well-studied HLA-B-restricted epitopes and recently identified HLA-C-restricted epitopes of CMV were both used in the study. Evidence of both CMV infection and a matching HLA type came from public TCR beta signatures.

Study-level results: CMV carriers having the relevant HLA were flagged by cumulative public TCR beta family frequency. CMV-specific TCR beta clonotypes restricted by HLA-C dominated the ex vivo response.

CDR3 length: 16 residues. Germline CDR1 SGHRS, CDR2 YFSETQ. Germline trimming cut 3 bases from V and 2 bases from J; bases unmatched to any gene: 4. The sequenced sample was cultured CD8+ T cells from PBMCs, obtained from culture after CMV antigen stimulation. J is TRBJ2-1 and V is TRBV5-1; 11 bases fit TRBD2. This TCR was sampled from a human donor in good health (CMV status not recorded). Some clones in this sample may be carry-over from other donors' samples. CDR3: CASSWLAGGPYNEQFF. The CDR3 nucleotides read TGCGCCAGCAGCTGGTTAGCGGGGGGGCCCTACAATGAGCAGTTCTTC.